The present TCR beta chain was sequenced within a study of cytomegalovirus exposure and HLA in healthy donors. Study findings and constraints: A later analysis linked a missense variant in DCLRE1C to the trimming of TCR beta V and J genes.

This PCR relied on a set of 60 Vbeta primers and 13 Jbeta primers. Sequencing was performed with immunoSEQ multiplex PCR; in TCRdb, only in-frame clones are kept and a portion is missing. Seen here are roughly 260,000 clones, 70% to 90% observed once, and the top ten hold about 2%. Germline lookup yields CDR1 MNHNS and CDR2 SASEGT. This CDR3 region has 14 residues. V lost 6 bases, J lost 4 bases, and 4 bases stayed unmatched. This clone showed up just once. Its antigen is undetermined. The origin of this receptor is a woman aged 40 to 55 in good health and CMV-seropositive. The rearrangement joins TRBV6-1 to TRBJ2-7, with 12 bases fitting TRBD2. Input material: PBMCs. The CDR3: CASRGTSGPYEQYF. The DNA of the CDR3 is TGTGCCAGCAGGGGGACTAGCGGGCCATACGAGCAGTACTTC.